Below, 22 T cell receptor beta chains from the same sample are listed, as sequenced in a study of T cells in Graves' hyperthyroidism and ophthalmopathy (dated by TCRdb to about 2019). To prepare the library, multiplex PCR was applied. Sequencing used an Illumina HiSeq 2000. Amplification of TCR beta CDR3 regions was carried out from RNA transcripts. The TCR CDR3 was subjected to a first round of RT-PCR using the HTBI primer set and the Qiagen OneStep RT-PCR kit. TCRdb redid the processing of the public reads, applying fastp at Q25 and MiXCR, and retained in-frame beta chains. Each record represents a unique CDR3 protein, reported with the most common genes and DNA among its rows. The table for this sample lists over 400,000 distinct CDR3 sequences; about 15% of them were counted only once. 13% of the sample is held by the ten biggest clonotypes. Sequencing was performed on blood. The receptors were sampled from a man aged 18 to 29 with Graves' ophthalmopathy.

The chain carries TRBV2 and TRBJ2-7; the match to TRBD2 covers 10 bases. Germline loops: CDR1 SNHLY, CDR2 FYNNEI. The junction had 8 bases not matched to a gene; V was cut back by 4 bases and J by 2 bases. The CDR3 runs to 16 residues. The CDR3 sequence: CASSVPSGGNTYEQYF. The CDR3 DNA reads TGTGCCAGCAGTGTCCCTAGCGGGGGCAACACCTACGAGCAGTACTTC.

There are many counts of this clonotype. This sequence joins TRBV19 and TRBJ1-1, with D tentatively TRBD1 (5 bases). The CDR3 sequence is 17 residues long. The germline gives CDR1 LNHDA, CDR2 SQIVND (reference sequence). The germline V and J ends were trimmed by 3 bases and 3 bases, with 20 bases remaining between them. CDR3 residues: CASSIGGQGLTDTEAFF. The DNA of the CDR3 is TGTGCCAGTAGTATTGGAGGCCAGGGACTCACCGACACTGAAGCTTTCTTT. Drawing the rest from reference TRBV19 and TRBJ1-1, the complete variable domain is DGGITQSPKYLFRKEGQNVTLSCEQNLNHDAMYWYRQDPGQGLRLIYYSQIVNDFQKGDIAEGYSVSREKKESFPLTVTSAQKNPTAFYLCASSIGGQGLTDTEAFFGQGTRLTVV.

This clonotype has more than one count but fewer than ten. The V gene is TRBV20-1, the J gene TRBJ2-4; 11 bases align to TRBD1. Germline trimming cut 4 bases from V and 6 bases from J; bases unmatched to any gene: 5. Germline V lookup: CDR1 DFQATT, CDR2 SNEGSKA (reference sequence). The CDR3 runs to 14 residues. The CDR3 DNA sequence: TGCAGTGCTACTCAGGACAGGGGGCTAAACATTCAGTACTTC. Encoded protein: CSATQDRGLNIQYF.

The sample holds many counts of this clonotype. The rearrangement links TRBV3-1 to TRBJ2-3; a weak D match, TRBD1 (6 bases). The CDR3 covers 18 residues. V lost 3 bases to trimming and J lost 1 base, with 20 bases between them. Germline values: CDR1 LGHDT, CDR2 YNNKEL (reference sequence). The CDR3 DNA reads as TGTGCCAGCAGCCATTACCAGGGGATACCACTGGGCACAGATACGCAGTATTTT. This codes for CASSHYQGIPLGTDTQYF.

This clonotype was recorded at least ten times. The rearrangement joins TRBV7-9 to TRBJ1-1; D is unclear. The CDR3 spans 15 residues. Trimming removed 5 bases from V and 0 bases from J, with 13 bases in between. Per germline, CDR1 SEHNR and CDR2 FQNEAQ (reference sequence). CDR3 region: CASSITATMNTEAFF. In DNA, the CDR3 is TGTGCCAGCAGCATAACAGCAACAATGAACACTGAAGCTTTCTTT. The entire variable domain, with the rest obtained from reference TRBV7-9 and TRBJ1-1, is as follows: DTGVSQNPRHKITKRGQNVTFRCDPISEHNRLYWYRQTLGQGPEFLTYFQNEAQLEKSRLLSDRFSAERPKGSFSTLEIQRTEQGDSAMYLCASSITATMNTEAFFGQGTRLTVV.

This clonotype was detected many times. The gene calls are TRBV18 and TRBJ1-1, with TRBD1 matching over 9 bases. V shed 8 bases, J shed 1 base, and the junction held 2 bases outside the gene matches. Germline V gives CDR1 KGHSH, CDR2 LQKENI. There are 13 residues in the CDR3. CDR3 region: CASRTGENTEAFF. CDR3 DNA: TGTGCCAGCAGGACAGGGGAGAACACTGAAGCTTTCTTT. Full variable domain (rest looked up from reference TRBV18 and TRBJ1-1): NAGVMQNPRHLVRRRGQEARLRCSPMKGHSHVYWYRQLPEEGLKFMVYLQKENIIDESGMPKERFSAEFPKEGPSILRIQQVVRGDSAAYFCASRTGENTEAFFGQGTRLTVV.

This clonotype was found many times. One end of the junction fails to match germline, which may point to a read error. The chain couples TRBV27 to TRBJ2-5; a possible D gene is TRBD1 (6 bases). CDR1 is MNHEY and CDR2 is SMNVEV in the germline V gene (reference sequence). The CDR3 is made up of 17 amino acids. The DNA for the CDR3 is TGTGCCAGCAGTCTCCGGCGAGGGCACAGGGCATCAGAGGCCCAGTACTTC. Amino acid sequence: CASSLRRGHRASEAQYF.

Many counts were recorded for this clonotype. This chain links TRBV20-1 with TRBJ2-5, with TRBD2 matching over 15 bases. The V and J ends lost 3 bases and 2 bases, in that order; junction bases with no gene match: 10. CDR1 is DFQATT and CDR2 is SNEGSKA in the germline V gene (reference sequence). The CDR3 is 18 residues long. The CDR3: CSASAPGLAGGLQETQYF. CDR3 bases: TGCAGTGCTAGTGCCCCGGGACTAGCGGGAGGTCTTCAAGAGACCCAGTACTTC.

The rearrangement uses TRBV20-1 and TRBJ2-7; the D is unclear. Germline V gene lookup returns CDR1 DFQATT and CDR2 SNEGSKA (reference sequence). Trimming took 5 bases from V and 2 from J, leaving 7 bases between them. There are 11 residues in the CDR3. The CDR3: CSAQTPYEQYF. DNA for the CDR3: TGCAGTGCTCAGACCCCCTACGAGCAGTACTTC.

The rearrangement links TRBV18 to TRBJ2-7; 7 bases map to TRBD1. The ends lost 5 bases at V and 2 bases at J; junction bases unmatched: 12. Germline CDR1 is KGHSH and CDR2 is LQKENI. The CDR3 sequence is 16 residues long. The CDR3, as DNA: TGTGCCAGCTCAGTACAGGGGAGATATTTGGCCTACGAGCAGTACTTC. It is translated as CASSVQGRYLAYEQYF. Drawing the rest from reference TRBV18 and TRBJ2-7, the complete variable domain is NAGVMQNPRHLVRRRGQEARLRCSPMKGHSHVYWYRQLPEEGLKFMVYLQKENIIDESGMPKERFSAEFPKEGPSILRIQQVVRGDSAAYFCASSVQGRYLAYEQYFGPGTRLTVT.

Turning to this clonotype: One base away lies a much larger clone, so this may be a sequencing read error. In DNA form, the CDR3 reads TGTGCCAGCAGTTATGACATTCAGGGGACCAACTACAAGCAGTACTTC. As protein: CASSYDIQGTNYKQYF. The J gene is TRBJ2-7, the V gene TRBV6-5, with a weak D call TRBD1 (6 bases). The length of the CDR3 is 16 residues. Looked up from germline, CDR1 is MNHEY and CDR2 is SVGAGI.

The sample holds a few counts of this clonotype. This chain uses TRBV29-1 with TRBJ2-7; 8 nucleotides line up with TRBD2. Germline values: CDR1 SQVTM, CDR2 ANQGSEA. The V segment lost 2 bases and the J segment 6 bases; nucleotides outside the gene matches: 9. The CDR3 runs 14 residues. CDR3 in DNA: TGCAGCGTTGAATTCCCGGGAGGGGCTTTCGAGCAGTACTTC. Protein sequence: CSVEFPGGAFEQYF.

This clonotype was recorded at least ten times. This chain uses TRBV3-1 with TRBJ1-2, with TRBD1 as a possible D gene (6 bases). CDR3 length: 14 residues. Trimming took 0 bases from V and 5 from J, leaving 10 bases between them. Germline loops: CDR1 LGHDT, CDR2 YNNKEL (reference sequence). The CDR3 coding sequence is TGTGCCAGCAGCCAAGACGGAGGGGGATATGGCTACACCTTC. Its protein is CASSQDGGGYGYTF. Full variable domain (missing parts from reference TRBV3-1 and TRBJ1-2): DTAVSQTPKYLVTQMGNDKSIKCEQNLGHDTMYWYKQDSKKFLKIMFSYNNKELIINETVPNRFSPKSPDKAHLNLHINSLELGDSAVYFCASSQDGGGYGYTFGSGTRLTVV.

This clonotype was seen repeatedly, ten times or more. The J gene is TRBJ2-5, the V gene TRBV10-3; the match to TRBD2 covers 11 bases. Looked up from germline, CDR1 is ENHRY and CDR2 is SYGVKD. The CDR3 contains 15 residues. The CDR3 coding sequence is TGTGCTTCATCACCGACTAGCGGGATGTCAGAGACCCAGTACTTC. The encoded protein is CASSPTSGMSETQYF.

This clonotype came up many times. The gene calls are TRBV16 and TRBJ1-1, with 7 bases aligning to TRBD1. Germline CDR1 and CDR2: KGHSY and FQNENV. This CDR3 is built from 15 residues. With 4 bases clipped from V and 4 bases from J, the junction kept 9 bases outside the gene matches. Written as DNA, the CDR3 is TGTGCCAGCAGCCGGTGGGAGGGGGCAAGCACTGAAGCTTTCTTT. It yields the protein CASSRWEGASTEAFF.

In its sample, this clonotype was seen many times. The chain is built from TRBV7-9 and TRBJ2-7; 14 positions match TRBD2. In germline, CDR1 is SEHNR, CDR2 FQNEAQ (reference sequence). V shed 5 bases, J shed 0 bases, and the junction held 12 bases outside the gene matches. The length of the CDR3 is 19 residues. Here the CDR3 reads CASSPAGTSGRWYSYEQYF. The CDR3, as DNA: TGTGCCAGCAGCCCAGCAGGGACTAGCGGGAGATGGTACTCCTACGAGCAGTACTTC.

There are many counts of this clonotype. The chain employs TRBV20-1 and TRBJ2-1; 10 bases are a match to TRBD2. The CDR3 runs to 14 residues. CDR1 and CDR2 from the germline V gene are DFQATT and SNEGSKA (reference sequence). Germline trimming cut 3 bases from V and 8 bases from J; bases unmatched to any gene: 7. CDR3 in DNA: TGCAGTGCTAGCCTAGCGGGAGTGGTATATGAGCAGTTCTTC. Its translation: CSASLAGVVYEQFF.

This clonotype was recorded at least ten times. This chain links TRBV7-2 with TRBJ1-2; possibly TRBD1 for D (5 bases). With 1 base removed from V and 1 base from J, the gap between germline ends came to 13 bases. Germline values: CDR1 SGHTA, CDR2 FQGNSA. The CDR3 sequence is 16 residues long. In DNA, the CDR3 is TGTGCCAGCAGCTTAGGCGTATCAGGGATTAACTATGGCTACACCTTC. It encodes CASSLGVSGINYGYTF.

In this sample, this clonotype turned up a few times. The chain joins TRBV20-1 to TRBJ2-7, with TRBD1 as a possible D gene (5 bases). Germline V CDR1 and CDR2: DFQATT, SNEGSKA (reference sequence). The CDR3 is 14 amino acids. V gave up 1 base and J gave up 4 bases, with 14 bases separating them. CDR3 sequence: CSARVGQNRYEQYF. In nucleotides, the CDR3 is TGCAGTGCTAGAGTAGGACAAAACCGGTACGAGCAGTACTTC.

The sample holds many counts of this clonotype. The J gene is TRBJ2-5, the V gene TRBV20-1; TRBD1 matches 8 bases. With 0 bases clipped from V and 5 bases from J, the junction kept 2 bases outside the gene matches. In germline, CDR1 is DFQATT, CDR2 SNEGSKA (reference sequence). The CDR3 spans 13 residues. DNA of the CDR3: TGCAGTGCTAGAGACAGGGGGCGGGAGACCCAGTACTTC. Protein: CSARDRGRETQYF.

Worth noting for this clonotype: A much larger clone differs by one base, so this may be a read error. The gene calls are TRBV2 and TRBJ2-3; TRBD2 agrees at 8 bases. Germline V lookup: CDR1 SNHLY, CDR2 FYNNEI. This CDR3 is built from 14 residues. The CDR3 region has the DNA TGTGCCAGCAGTGATCCGGGGGGGGCGGATACGCGGTATTTT. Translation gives CASSDPGGADTRYF. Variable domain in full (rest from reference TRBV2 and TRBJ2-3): EPEVTQTPSHQVTQMGQEVILRCVPISNHLYFYWYRQILGQKVEFLVSFYNNEISEKSEIFDDQFSVERPDGSNFTLKIRSTKLEDSAMYFCASSDPGGADTRYFGPGTRLTVL.

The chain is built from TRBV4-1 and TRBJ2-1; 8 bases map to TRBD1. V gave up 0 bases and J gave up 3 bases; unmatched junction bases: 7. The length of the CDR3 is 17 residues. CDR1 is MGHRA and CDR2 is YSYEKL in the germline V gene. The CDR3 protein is CASSQDSTGGNYNEQFF. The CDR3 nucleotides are TGCGCCAGCAGCCAAGACTCAACAGGGGGTAACTACAATGAGCAGTTCTTC.